This entry describes one T cell receptor (beta chain). Its antigen is as yet unknown. Per germline, CDR1 MDHEN and CDR2 SYDVKM. This CDR3 contains 14 residues. Germline trimming cut 6 bases from V and 0 bases from J; bases unmatched to any gene: 3. This sample was included in a study of cytomegalovirus exposure and HLA in healthy donors. Regarding the study as a whole: The tendency of first-cohort TCR clusters to co-occur in the 90 to 150 validation repertoires emerged from a later analysis.

Using immunoSEQ multiplex PCR, the repertoire was profiled, and TCRdb retains in-frame clones only, with some absent. The sample contains about 160,000 clones, just under 90% of which appear only once. The sample taken for sequencing was PBMCs. The clonotype was recovered from a woman aged 18-35 years in good health and CMV-seropositive. The V call is TRBV28, the J call TRBJ1-2, with 8 bases lining up with TRBD1. CDR3 region: CASRGTGANYGYTF. As DNA, the CDR3 is TGTGCCAGCAGGGGGACAGGAGCTAACTATGGCTACACCTTC.